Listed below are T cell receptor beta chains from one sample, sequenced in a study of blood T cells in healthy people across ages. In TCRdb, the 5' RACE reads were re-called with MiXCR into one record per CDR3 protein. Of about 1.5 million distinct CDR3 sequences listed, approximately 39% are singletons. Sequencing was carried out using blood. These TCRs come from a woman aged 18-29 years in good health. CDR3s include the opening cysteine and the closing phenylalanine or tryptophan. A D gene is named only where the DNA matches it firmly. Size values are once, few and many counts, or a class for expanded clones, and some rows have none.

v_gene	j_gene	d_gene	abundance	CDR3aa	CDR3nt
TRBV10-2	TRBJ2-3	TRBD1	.	CASSERDRISTDTQYF	TGCGCCAGCAGTGAGCGGGACAGGATTAGCACAGATACGCAGTATTTT
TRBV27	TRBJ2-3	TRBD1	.	CASSLRQGAVDTQYF	TGTGCCAGCAGTTTGAGACAGGGGGCAGTAGATACGCAGTATTTT
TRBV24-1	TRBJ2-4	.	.	CATSNGNIQYF	TGTGCCACCAGTAACGGTAACATTCAGTACTTC
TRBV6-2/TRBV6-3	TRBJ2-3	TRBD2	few	CASSSLLAGEGDTQYF	TGTGCCAGCAGTTCCCTACTAGCGGGAGAGGGGGATACGCAGTATTTT
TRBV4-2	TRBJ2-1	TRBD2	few	CASSQDLAGASYNEQFF	TGTGCCAGCAGCCAAGATCTAGCGGGGGCCTCCTACAATGAGCAGTTCTTC
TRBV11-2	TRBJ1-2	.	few	CASSLPGQRDYTF	TGTGCCAGCAGCTTACCTGGACAGCGCGACTACACCTTC
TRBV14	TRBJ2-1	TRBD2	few	CASSQGLAGGRGHNEQFF	TGTGCCAGCAGCCAAGGACTAGCGGGGGGCCGAGGACACAATGAGCAGTTCTTC
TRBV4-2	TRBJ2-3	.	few	CASSQLLLDTQYF	TGTGCCAGCAGCCAACTATTGTTGGATACGCAGTATTTT
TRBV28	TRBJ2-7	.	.	CASRGGMVSYEQYF	TGTGCCAGCAGAGGGGGGATGGTTTCCTACGAGCAGTACTTC
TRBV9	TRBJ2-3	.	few	CASSGGRDADTQYF	TGTGCCAGCAGCGGTGGGCGGGATGCAGATACGCAGTATTTT
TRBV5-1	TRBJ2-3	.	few	CASSSVLDTQYF	TGCGCCAGCAGCTCGGTTTTGGATACGCAGTATTTT
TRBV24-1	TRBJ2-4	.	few	CATSENGDIQYF	TGTGCCACCAGTGAAAACGGAGACATTCAGTACTTC
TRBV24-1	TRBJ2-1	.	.	CATSDLEPGSYNEQFF	TGTGCCACCAGTGATTTAGAACCCGGGTCCTACAATGAGCAGTTCTTC
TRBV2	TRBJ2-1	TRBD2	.	CASSPPLAGGYSYEQFF	TGTGCCAGCAGCCCCCCACTAGCGGGAGGATATTCCTACGAGCAGTTCTTC
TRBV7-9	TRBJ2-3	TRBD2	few	CASSLSLAGNTQYF	TGTGCCAGCAGCCTGTCCCTAGCGGGGAATACGCAGTATTTT
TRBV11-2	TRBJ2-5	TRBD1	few	CASSNRGQAQETQYF	TGTGCCAGCAGCAATAGGGGACAGGCTCAAGAGACCCAGTACTTC
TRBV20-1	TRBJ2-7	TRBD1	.	CSAPQGTWSEQYF	TGCAGTGCTCCACAGGGGACATGGAGCGAGCAGTACTTC
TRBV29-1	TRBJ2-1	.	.	CSVEDLWGGGQFF	TGCAGCGTTGAAGATCTCTGGGGAGGGGGCCAGTTCTTC
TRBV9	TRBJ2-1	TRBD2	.	CAGSVAGGSYNEQFF	TGTGCCGGCAGCGTAGCGGGAGGCTCCTACAATGAGCAGTTCTTC
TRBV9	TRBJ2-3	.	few	CASSSRMRGSADTQYF	TGTGCCAGCAGCTCGAGAATGAGGGGATCGGCAGATACGCAGTATTTT
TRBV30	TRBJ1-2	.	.	CAWSVGGPHLGYTF	TGTGCCTGGAGTGTAGGTGGGCCACATTTAGGCTACACCTTC
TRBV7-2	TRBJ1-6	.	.	CASSRVLLGSPLHF	TGTGCCAGCAGCCGGGTACTTCTAGGTTCACCCCTCCACTTT
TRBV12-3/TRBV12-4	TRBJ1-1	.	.	CASSVYRPDTEAFF	TGTGCCAGCAGTGTATACAGGCCGGACACTGAAGCTTTCTTT
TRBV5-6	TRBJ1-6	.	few	CASSWKSSYNSPLHF	TGTGCCAGCAGCTGGAAGAGCTCCTATAATTCACCCCTCCACTTT
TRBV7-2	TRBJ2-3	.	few	CASSEGGLSTDTQYF	TGTGCCAGCAGCGAAGGGGGACTAAGCACAGATACGCAGTATTTT
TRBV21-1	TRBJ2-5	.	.	CASSTSGRAFNETQYF	TGTGCCAGCAGCACTAGCGGGAGGGCCTTTAACGAGACCCAGTACTTC
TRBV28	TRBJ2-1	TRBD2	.	CASSVAGSQETQFF	TGTGCCAGCAGTGTAGCGGGAAGCCAAGAGACCCAGTTCTTC
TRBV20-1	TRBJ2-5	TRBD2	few	CSARSGTSVQETQYF	TGCAGTGCCAGATCCGGGACTAGCGTTCAAGAGACCCAGTACTTC